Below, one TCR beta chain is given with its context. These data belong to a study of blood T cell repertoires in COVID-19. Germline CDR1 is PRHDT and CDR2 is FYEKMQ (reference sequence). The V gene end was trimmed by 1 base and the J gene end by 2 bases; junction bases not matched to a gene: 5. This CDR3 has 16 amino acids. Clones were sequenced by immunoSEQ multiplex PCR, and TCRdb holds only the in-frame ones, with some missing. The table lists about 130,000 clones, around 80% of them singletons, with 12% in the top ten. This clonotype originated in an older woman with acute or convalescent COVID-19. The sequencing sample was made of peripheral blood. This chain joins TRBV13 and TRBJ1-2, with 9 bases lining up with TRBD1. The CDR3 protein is CASSLADRGYNYGYTF. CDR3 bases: TGTGCCAGCAGCTTAGCCGACAGGGGGTACAACTATGGCTACACCTTC.